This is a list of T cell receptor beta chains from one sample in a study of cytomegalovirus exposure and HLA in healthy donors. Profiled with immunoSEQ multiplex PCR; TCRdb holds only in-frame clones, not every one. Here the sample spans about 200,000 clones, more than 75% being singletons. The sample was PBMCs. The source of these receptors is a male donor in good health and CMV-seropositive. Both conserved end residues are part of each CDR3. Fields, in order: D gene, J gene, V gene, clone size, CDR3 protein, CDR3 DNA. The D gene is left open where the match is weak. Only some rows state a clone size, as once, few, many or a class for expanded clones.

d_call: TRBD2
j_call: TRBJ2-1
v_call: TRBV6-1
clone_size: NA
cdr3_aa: CASSSRRASGNEQFF
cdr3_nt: TGTGCCAGCAGCTCTCGCCGGGCTAGCGGTAATGAGCAGTTCTTC

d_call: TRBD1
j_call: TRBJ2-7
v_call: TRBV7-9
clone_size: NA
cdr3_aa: CASSLVLGDRSSGEQYF
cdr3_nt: TGTGCCAGCAGCTTAGTACTCGGGGACAGGAGCTCGGGCGAGCAGTACTTC

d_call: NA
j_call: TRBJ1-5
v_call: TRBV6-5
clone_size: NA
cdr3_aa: CASGRGNQPQHF
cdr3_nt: TGTGCCTCGGGAAGGGGCAATCAGCCCCAGCATTTT

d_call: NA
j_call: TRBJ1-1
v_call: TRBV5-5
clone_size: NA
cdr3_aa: CASSLLLGGTEAFF
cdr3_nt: TGTGCCAGCAGCTTGCTTCTAGGCGGCACTGAAGCTTTCTTT

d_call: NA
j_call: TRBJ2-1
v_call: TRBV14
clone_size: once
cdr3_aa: CASNTNGLVDEQFF
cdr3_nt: TGTGCCAGCAATACGAACGGACTTGTGGATGAGCAGTTCTTC

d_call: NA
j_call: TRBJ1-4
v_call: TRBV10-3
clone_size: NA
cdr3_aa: CAIQLGLDEKLFF
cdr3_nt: TGTGCCATCCAATTGGGGCTGGATGAAAAACTGTTTTTT

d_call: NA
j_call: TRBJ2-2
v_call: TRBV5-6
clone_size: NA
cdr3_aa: CASTLRYGELFF
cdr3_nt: TGTGCCAGCACCCTCCGCTACGGGGAGCTGTTTTTT

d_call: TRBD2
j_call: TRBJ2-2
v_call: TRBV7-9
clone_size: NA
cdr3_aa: CASSPTSGSFAGELFF
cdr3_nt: TGTGCCAGCAGCCCTACTAGCGGGAGTTTCGCCGGGGAGCTGTTTTTT

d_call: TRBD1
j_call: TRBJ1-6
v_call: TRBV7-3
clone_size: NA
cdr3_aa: CASSLTGTDNSPLHF
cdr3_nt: TGTGCCAGCAGCTTAACCGGGACAGATAATTCACCCCTCCACTTT

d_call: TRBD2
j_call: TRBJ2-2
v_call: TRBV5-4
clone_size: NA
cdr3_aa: CASSSRGGYSGSLTGELFF
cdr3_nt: TGTGCCAGCAGCTCGAGGGGGGGCTACAGCGGGAGTCTGACCGGGGAGCTGTTTTTT

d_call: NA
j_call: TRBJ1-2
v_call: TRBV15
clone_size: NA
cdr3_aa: CATSRENTNYGYTF
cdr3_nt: TGTGCCACCAGCAGAGAAAATACTAACTATGGCTACACCTTC

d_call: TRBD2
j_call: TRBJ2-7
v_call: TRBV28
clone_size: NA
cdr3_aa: CASSSNPGLAGTSSYEQYF
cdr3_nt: TGTGCCAGCAGTTCAAATCCGGGACTAGCGGGTACGAGCTCCTACGAGCAGTACTTC

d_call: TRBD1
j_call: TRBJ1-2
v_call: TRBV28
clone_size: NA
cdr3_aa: CASSYRDRVWGGYTF
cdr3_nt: TGTGCCAGCAGTTACCGCGACAGGGTATGGGGTGGCTACACCTTC

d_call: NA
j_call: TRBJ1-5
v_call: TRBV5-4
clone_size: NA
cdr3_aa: CASSSQGYNQPQHF
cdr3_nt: TGTGCCAGCAGCTCTCAGGGTTATAATCAGCCCCAGCATTTT

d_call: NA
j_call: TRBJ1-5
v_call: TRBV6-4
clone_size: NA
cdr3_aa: CASKAANQPQHF
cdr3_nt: TGTGCCAGCAAGGCGGCAAATCAGCCCCAGCATTTT

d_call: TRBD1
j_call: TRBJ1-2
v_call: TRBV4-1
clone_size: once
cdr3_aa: CASSQDRASANYGYTF
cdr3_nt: TGCGCCAGCAGCCAGGACAGGGCCTCCGCTAACTATGGCTACACCTTC

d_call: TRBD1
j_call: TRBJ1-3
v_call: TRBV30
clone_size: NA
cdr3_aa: CAYRTGVSGNTIYF
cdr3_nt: TGTGCCTACCGTACAGGGGTCTCTGGAAACACCATATATTTT

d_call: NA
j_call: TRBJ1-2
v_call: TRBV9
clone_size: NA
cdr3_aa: CASGQPNYGYTF
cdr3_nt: TGTGCCAGCGGACAGCCTAACTATGGCTACACCTTC

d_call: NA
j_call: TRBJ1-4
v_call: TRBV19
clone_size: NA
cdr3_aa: CASSMKQGGEKLFF
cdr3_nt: TGTGCCAGTAGTATGAAGCAGGGAGGTGAAAAACTGTTTTTT

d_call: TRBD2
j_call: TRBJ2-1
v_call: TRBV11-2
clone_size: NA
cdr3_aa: CASSPPSGRALVQFF
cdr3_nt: TGTGCCAGCAGCCCCCCCAGCGGGAGGGCCTTAGTGCAGTTCTTC

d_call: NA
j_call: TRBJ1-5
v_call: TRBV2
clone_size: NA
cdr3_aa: CASSESGPSNQPQHF
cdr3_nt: TGTGCCAGCAGTGAATCAGGGCCAAGCAATCAGCCCCAGCATTTT

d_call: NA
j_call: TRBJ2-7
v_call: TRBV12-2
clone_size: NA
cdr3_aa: CARGRDLLIYEQYF
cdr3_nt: TGTGCAAGGGGGCGGGACCTGCTCATCTACGAGCAGTACTTC

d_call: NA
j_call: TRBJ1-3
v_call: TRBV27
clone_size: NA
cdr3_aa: CASSGLGSSGNTIYF
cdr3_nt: TGTGCCAGCAGCGGGCTTGGGAGCTCTGGAAACACCATATATTTT

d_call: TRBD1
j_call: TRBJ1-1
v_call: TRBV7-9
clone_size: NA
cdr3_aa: CASSSIELGQGAFF
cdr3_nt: TGTGCCAGCAGCTCAATAGAATTGGGACAGGGAGCTTTCTTT

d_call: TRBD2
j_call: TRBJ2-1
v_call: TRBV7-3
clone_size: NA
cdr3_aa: CASSVASGSRQFF
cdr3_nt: TGTGCCAGCAGCGTCGCTAGCGGGAGTCGGCAGTTCTTC

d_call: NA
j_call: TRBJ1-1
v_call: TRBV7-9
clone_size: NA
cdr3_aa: CASSSMQANTEAFF
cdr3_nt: TGTGCCAGCAGCTCGATGCAGGCGAACACTGAAGCTTTCTTT

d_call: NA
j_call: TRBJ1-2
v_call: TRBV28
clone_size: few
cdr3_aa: CASSAGGGGIGAHGYTF
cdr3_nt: TGTGCCAGCAGCGCCGGGGGGGGTGGGATCGGAGCTCATGGCTACACCTTC

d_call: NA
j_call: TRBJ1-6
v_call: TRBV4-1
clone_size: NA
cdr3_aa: CASSQGRAGPEDGSYNSPLHF
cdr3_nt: TGCGCCAGCAGCCAGGGTCGCGCAGGGCCCGAGGATGGCTCCTATAATTCACCCCTCCACTTT